Listed below are T cell receptor beta chains from one sample, sequenced in a study of blood T cell repertoires in COVID-19. Data came from immunoSEQ multiplex PCR; TCRdb stores just in-frame clones and leaves some out. The sample lists about 240,000 clones; 75% to 90% were seen once. The sequenced sample was PBMCs or T cells enriched from blood (not recorded which). The receptors stem from a woman younger than 45 who had recovered from COVID-19. The CDR3 runs from the conserved cysteine through the conserved F or W. D genes are given only for firm matches. Clone size is given for some rows only: seen once, a few or many times, or a class if the clone is expanded.

16,TRBV27,TRBJ1-1,TRBD1,NA,TGTGCCAGCAGTAAGAGACAGGGGGTCCCGAACACTGAAGCTTTCTTT,CASSKRQGVPNTEAFF
16,TRBV10-3,TRBJ1-5,TRBD1,NA,TGTGCCATCAGTGAACGTGAGACAGGGGACAATCAGCCCCAGCATTTT,CAISERETGDNQPQHF
15,TRBV9,TRBJ2-3,TRBD2,NA,TGTGCCAGCAGCGTAGCGCGGGAGCCCACAGATACGCAGTATTTT,CASSVAREPTDTQYF
13,TRBV7-8,TRBJ2-7,TRBD1,NA,TGTGCCAGCAGCCGGACAGGGGGCTACGAGCAGTACTTC,CASSRTGGYEQYF
18,TRBV28,TRBJ2-1,TRBD2,NA,TGTGCCAGCAGTTACAGATTAGCGGGAGGGCCCTCGGGCGATGAGCAGTTCTTC,CASSYRLAGGPSGDEQFF
17,TRBV5-1,TRBJ2-7,NA,once,TGCGCCAGCAGCTTGGACCCCTTTGAGGCGGGGCTCTACGAGCAGTACTTC,CASSLDPFEAGLYEQYF
17,TRBV7-2,TRBJ2-1,TRBD2,NA,TGTGCCAGCAGCTTCCGAGATGTCGGGAGGGCCGGTGATGAGCAGTTCTTC,CASSFRDVGRAGDEQFF
15,TRBV4-1,TRBJ1-3,NA,NA,TGCGCCAGCAGCCAAGCAGGAAACGCTGGAAACACCATATATTTT,CASSQAGNAGNTIYF
13,TRBV3-1/TRBV3-2,TRBJ1-2,NA,once,TGTGCCAGCAGCCATTCAGGGAACTATGGCTACACCTTC,CASSHSGNYGYTF
12,TRBV7-9,TRBJ1-1,NA,NA,TGTGCCAGCAGGCGCCTCGAGGGTGAAGCTTTCTTT,CASRRLEGEAFF
13,TRBV30,TRBJ1-5,TRBD1,NA,TGTGCCTGGGGACAGGGGGCCGGGCAGCCCCAGCATTTT,CAWGQGAGQPQHF
14,TRBV19,TRBJ1-2,TRBD1,NA,TGTGCCAGTAGTAAGGCTGACAGGGACTATGGCTACACCTTC,CASSKADRDYGYTF
15,TRBV30,TRBJ1-6,NA,NA,TGTGCCTGGAGTCAGGACAGACCCTATAATTCACCCCTCCACTTT,CAWSQDRPYNSPLHF
16,TRBV10-3,TRBJ2-1,TRBD2,NA,TGTGCCATCAGTGAGTCGATACTAGCGGGAGGCAATGAGCAGTTCTTC,CAISESILAGGNEQFF
15,TRBV9,TRBJ2-7,TRBD2,NA,TGTGCCAGCAGCGTCCAAGCGGGAGGAGTACACGAGCAGTACTTC,CASSVQAGGVHEQYF
14,TRBV5-5,TRBJ1-1,NA,NA,TGTGCCAGCAGCTTGGACAGGGTTTTGGCTGAAGCTTTCTTT,CASSLDRVLAEAFF
15,TRBV5-6,TRBJ2-7,NA,NA,TGTGCCAGCAGCTTGTTGGGTGGGGGCATCCACGAGCAGTACTTC,CASSLLGGGIHEQYF
17,TRBV28,TRBJ1-1,NA,NA,TGTGCCAGCAGCCTCAACACAGGGTCCAGTGAGGTCACTGAAGCTTTCTTT,CASSLNTGSSEVTEAFF
14,TRBV5-1,TRBJ1-3,NA,NA,TGCGCCAGCAGCTTGCAGGGATCTGGAAACACCATATATTTT,CASSLQGSGNTIYF
12,TRBV15,TRBJ2-1,NA,NA,TGTGCCACCAGCAACAGCCGCAATGAGCAGTTCTTC,CATSNSRNEQFF
14,TRBV18,TRBJ1-3,TRBD1,NA,TGTGCCAGCTCACCCGACAGGGGTAGAAACACCATATATTTT,CASSPDRGRNTIYF
14,TRBV5-6,TRBJ1-2,NA,NA,TGTGCCAGCAGCTTGGCCGGGGGTCACTATGGCTACACCTTC,CASSLAGGHYGYTF
16,TRBV29-1,TRBJ1-3,TRBD1,NA,TGCAGCGTTAGCACAGGGGGCCTCCTCTCTGGAAACACCATATATTTT,CSVSTGGLLSGNTIYF
16,TRBV2,TRBJ1-2,NA,NA,TGTGCCAGCCTGGGGCAGGGTCTGGGCTCAACCTATGGCTACACCTTC,CASLGQGLGSTYGYTF
16,TRBV3-1/TRBV3-2,TRBJ1-4,NA,NA,TGTGCCAGCAGCCAAGACCAGGGAGGAGGTGATGAAAAACTGTTTTTT,CASSQDQGGGDEKLFF
17,TRBV19,TRBJ2-1,TRBD2,few,TGTGCCAGTAGTATTTACGATCCGGGACTAGCAGGCAATGAGCAGTTCTTC,CASSIYDPGLAGNEQFF
12,TRBV7-6,TRBJ1-5,NA,NA,TGTGCCAGCAGCTCTTATGGAGGCCCCCAGCATTTT,CASSSYGGPQHF
18,TRBV27,TRBJ2-7,TRBD2,NA,TGTGCCAGCAGTTTAACTAGCGGGAGAGAACCCTCCCTACGAGAGCAGTACTTC,CASSLTSGREPSLREQYF
13,TRBV20-1,TRBJ2-3,NA,NA,TGCAGTGCTAGTAGCCTAGTCGCAGATACGCAGTATTTT,CSASSLVADTQYF
15,TRBV19,TRBJ2-1,TRBD2,NA,TGTGCCAGTAGTACTCGGACTAGCAGATACAATGAGCAGTTCTTC,CASSTRTSRYNEQFF
13,TRBV29-1,TRBJ2-6,NA,many,TGCAGCGCCCGGGGCTCTGGGGCCAACGTCCTGACTTTC,CSARGSGANVLTF
14,TRBV7-8,TRBJ1-2,TRBD1,NA,TGTGCCAGCAGCTCCGGGACAGGGGCGGGTGGCTACACCTTC,CASSSGTGAGGYTF
15,TRBV9,TRBJ1-1,NA,NA,TGTGCCAGCAGCGCAGGGGCAGTAAGGGACACTGAAGCTTTCTTT,CASSAGAVRDTEAFF
14,TRBV28,TRBJ1-2,TRBD1,NA,TGTGCCAGCAGTTCAGGCAGGGGGTATGGTGGCTACACCTTC,CASSSGRGYGGYTF
19,TRBV13,TRBJ2-7,TRBD2,NA,TGTGCCAGCAGCTTAGGGCCTAGCGGGAGGGCCACGTACAACTACGAGCAGTACTTC,CASSLGPSGRATYNYEQYF
13,TRBV12-3/TRBV12-4,TRBJ1-1,NA,NA,TGTGCCAGCAGTCGGGGGTTAAACACTGAAGCTTTCTTT,CASSRGLNTEAFF
14,TRBV7-2,TRBJ2-3,NA,NA,TGTGCCAGCAGCTTAAATAGCGCCGAAGGTACGCAGTATTTT,CASSLNSAEGTQYF